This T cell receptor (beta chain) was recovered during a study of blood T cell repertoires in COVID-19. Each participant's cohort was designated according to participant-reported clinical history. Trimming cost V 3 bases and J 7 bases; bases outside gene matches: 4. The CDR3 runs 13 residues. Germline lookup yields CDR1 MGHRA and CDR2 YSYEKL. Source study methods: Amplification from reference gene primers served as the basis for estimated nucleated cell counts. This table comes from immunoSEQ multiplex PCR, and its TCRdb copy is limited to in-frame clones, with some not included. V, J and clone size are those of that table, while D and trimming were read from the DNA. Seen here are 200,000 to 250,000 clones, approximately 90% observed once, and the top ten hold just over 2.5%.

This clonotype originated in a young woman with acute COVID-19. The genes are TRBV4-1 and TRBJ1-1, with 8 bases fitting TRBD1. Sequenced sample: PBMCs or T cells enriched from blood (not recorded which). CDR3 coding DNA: TGCGCCAGCAGCCAGGACAGGGTAGGTGAAGCTTTCTTT. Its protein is CASSQDRVGEAFF.